This T cell receptor beta chain was retrieved from a study of shared clonotypes between healthy human individuals. In germline, CDR1 is KGHSH, CDR2 LQKENI. CDR3 size: 15 residues. The germline V and J ends were trimmed by 0 bases and 2 bases, with 11 bases remaining between them. CD45RO-negative, CCR7-positively selected cells formed the naive CD8 fraction, excluding terminally differentiated effector memory CD45RA+ cells. Generated by immunoSEQ multiplex PCR, the TCRdb table keeps only in-frame clones and is missing some. This table has 1.5 million to 2.5 million clones, about 95% appearing once. The chain combines TRBV18 with TRBJ2-7; possibly TRBD2 for D (6 bases). The sequence derives from a man between 18 and 35 years old in good health. Source material: naive CD8+ T cells sorted from blood. The CDR3 sequence is CASSPPGSGAYEQYF. The CDR3 DNA is TGTGCCAGCTCACCACCTGGTAGCGGAGCCTACGAGCAGTACTTC.